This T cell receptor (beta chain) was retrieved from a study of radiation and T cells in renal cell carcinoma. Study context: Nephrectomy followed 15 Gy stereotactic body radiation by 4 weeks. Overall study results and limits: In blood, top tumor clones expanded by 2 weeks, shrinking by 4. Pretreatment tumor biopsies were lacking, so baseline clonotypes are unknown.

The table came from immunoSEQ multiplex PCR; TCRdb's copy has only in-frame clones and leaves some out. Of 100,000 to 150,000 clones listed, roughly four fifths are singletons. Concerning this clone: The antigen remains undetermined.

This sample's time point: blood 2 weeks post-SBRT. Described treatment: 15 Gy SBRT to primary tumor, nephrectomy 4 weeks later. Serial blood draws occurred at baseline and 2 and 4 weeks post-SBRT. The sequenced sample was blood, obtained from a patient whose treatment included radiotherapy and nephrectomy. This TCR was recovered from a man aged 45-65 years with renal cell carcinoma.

This CDR3 is CASSTGTSGSSYNEQFF. CDR3 bases: TGTGCCAGCAGCACAGGGACTAGCGGGAGCTCCTACAATGAGCAGTTCTTC. This chain joins TRBV9 and TRBJ2-1; 14 bases map to TRBD2. V shed 4 bases and J 0 bases; nucleotides not matched to a gene: 3. This CDR3 spans 17 amino acids. Germline V gives CDR1 SGDLS, CDR2 YYNGEE.